This TCR beta chain was obtained from a study of blood T cell repertoires in COVID-19. Assay used: immunoSEQ multiplex PCR; TCRdb lists only in-frame clones, some missing. The repertoire consists of 310,000 or so clones, with approximately 90% occurring once and the leading ten covering 7.5% to 10%. The CDR3 spans 15 residues. Germline V gene sequence: CDR1 SGHTA, CDR2 FQGNSA. Trimming removed 1 base from V and 0 bases from J, with 10 bases in between. The sample comprised peripheral blood. The rearrangement uses TRBV7-2 and TRBJ2-7; D might be TRBD1 (5 bases). The source of this sequence is a man younger than 45 with COVID-19, enrolled during active disease. The CDR3 protein is CASSLGTGASYEQYF. In DNA, the CDR3 is TGTGCCAGCAGCTTAGGTACAGGTGCCTCCTACGAGCAGTACTTC.